These 30 T cell receptor beta chains share one sample of origin, sequenced in a study of shared clonotypes between healthy human individuals. Data came from immunoSEQ multiplex PCR; TCRdb stores just in-frame clones and leaves some out. The sample has some 580,000 clones; more than 95% are singletons. Sequenced: naive CD4+ T cells sorted from blood. The subset denotes: CD45RA+ positively selected. The receptors come from a woman aged 25 to 39 in good health.

The gene calls are TRBV19 and TRBJ2-6; D remains unclear. Germline CDR1 and CDR2: LNHDA and SQIVND (reference sequence). The CDR3 length is 19 residues. Between the trimmed V and J ends, which lost 1 base and 0 bases, there was a span of 16 bases. CDR3 nucleotides: TGTGCCAGTAGTATAGTGGTCGGCAGGAGAAGCTCTGGGGCCAACGTCCTGACTTTC. It yields the protein CASSIVVGRRSSGANVLTF.

This sequence joins TRBV5-1 and TRBJ2-5; 10 positions agree with TRBD2. The V segment lost 2 bases and the J segment 3 bases; nucleotides outside the gene matches: 7. CDR3 size: 16 residues. Per germline, CDR1 SGHRS and CDR2 YFSETQ. The DNA for the CDR3 is TGCGCCAGCAGCTTTCTAGGACTAGCGGAAAAAGAGACCCAGTACTTC. This sequence encodes CASSFLGLAEKETQYF.

This clone was seen only once. The same CDR3 also results from other DNA sequences found in this sample. The chain recombines TRBV29-1 with TRBJ2-1; perhaps TRBD2 as D (5 bases). V was clipped by 3 bases and J by 0 bases, with 9 bases between them. The CDR3 loop spans 14 amino acids. Germline V lookup: CDR1 SQVTM, CDR2 ANQGSEA. The CDR3 loop reads CSVDRGSSYNEQFF. The CDR3 DNA reads as TGCAGCGTTGATCGTGGGAGCTCCTACAATGAGCAGTTCTTC.

V and J are TRBV27 and TRBJ2-7; 10 nucleotides agree with TRBD2. The germline V gene encodes CDR1 MNHEY and CDR2 SMNVEV (reference sequence). This CDR3 contains 16 residues. Germline trimming cut 8 bases from V and 3 bases from J; bases unmatched to any gene: 13. CDR3 bases: TGTGCCAGCCGGCCAACTCTAGCGGGAGTGGGCTACGAGCAGTACTTC. As protein: CASRPTLAGVGYEQYF.

About this clone itself: The conserved phenylalanine or tryptophan normally closing the CDR3 is absent here, so this likely arose from a read error. CDR3 sequence reads: CASSLVGQGNTEAFL. The CDR3 nucleotides read TGCGCCAGCAGCTTGGTGGGACAGGGGAACACTGAAGCTTTCCTT. This chain uses TRBV5-1 with TRBJ1-1, with 9 bases identical to TRBD1. The V gene's germline CDR1 is SGHRS and CDR2 YFSETQ. Unmatched junction bases numbered 1, after V lost 0 bases and J lost 1 base. The CDR3 spans 15 residues.

J is TRBJ2-7 and V is TRBV19; TRBD1 matches 8 bases. This CDR3 has 17 residues. Looked up from germline, CDR1 is LNHDA and CDR2 is SQIVND (reference sequence). J was trimmed by 3 bases and V by 1 base; bases with no gene match: 11. In nucleotides, the CDR3 is TGTGCCAGTAGTATAGTTTCGGACAGGGTGGACCTCTACGAGCAGTACTTC. Its protein is CASSIVSDRVDLYEQYF.

CDR3 loop: CASSLQRVVSSGANVLTF. CDR3 nucleotide sequence: TGTGCCAGCAGCTTACAGCGGGTTGTCAGCTCTGGGGCCAACGTCCTGACTTTC. The chain is built from TRBV7-9 and TRBJ2-6; D perhaps matches TRBD2 (6 bases). V was trimmed by 2 bases and J by 0 bases, leaving 14 bases between them. Germline loops: CDR1 SEHNR, CDR2 FQNEAQ (reference sequence). CDR3 length: 18 amino acids.

V usage is TRBV6-5 and J usage is TRBJ1-1; 11 nucleotides agree with TRBD1. After removal of 6 bases from V and 4 bases from J, the junction contained 4 bases not matched to a gene. Looked up from germline, CDR1 is MNHEY and CDR2 is SVGAGI. The CDR3 has 14 amino acids. CDR3 DNA: TGTGCCAGCAGGCCCGGGACAGGGGGCACTGAAGCTTTCTTT. Protein sequence: CASRPGTGGTEAFF.

The V gene is TRBV19, the J gene TRBJ2-3; D gene unclear. V lost 0 bases, J lost 6 bases, and 16 bases lay in between. Germline lookup yields CDR1 LNHDA and CDR2 SQIVND (reference sequence). The CDR3 is made up of 16 amino acids. CDR3 loop: CASSIDGPNLADTQYF. The CDR3 DNA sequence: TGTGCCAGTAGTATAGATGGCCCTAATCTCGCGGATACGCAGTATTTT.

The CDR3: CASSLNRLAGASYEQYF. For the CDR3, the DNA is TGTGCCAGCAGCTTAAACCGACTAGCGGGAGCTTCTTACGAGCAGTACTTC. The rearrangement links TRBV28 to TRBJ2-7; TRBD2 aligns across 12 bases. The CDR3 spans 17 residues. CDR1 and CDR2 (germline): MDHEN, SYDVKM. V lost 6 bases, J lost 4 bases, and 13 bases stayed unmatched.

This clone was observed a single time. This sequence joins TRBV6-1 and TRBJ2-3; 7 nucleotides line up with TRBD1. The CDR3 runs to 14 residues. Trimming cost V 2 bases and J 7 bases; bases outside gene matches: 6. Germline V lookup: CDR1 MNHNS, CDR2 SASEGT. This chain's CDR3 is CASSELARGHTQYF. CDR3 DNA: TGTGCCAGCAGTGAATTGGCGAGGGGGCATACGCAGTATTTT.

This chain links TRBV27 with TRBJ1-5; the D is unclear. The V end was cut by 0 bases, the J end by 0 bases, with 6 bases between. The CDR3 is 15 amino acids. Germline CDR1 and CDR2: MNHEY and SMNVEV (reference sequence). The CDR3 region is CASSLSTLSNQPQHF. CDR3 in DNA: TGTGCCAGCAGTTTATCGACCCTTAGCAATCAGCCCCAGCATTTT.

The chain couples TRBV11-2 to TRBJ1-4, with 7 nucleotides matching TRBD1. The V and J ends lost 4 bases and 2 bases, in that order; junction bases with no gene match: 7. The CDR3 loop spans 16 amino acids. CDR1 and CDR2 (germline): SGHAT, FQNNGV. CDR3 in amino acids: CASSSLQGGTNEKLFF. CDR3 nucleotide sequence: TGTGCCAGCAGCTCCCTTCAGGGGGGTACTAATGAAAAACTGTTTTTT. The variable domain in full, with the rest retrieved from reference TRBV11-2 and TRBJ1-4, is EAGVAQSPRYKIIEKRQSVAFWCNPISGHATLYWYQQILGQGPKLLIQFQNNGVVDDSQLPKDRFSAERLKGVDSTLKIQPAKLEDSAVYLCASSSLQGGTNEKLFFGSGTQLSVL.

The chain uses TRBV5-1 and TRBJ2-5; no definite D call. The CDR3 has 12 amino acids. Germline V gene sequence: CDR1 SGHRS, CDR2 YFSETQ. V shed 4 bases and J shed 3 bases, with 7 bases lying between them. CDR3 residues: CASSPQKETQYF. Here the CDR3 DNA reads TGCGCCAGCAGCCCACAGAAAGAGACCCAGTACTTC.

The chain is built from TRBV6-6 and TRBJ1-1; 7 bases are shared with TRBD1. V lost 6 bases and J lost 1; bases outside the gene matches: 8. The CDR3 runs to 15 residues. CDR1 is MNHNY, CDR2 SVGAGI, per germline (reference sequence). CDR3 in DNA: TGTGCCAGCAGCCCCTACCGGGACAGGAACACTGAAGCTTTCTTT. This encodes CASSPYRDRNTEAFF.

This chain links TRBV2 with TRBJ2-3; 10 bases align to TRBD2. The CDR3 is 16 residues long. Germline lookup yields CDR1 SNHLY and CDR2 FYNNEI. V dropped 3 bases and J dropped 3; count of bases not matched to a gene: 6. CDR3 in DNA: TGTGCCAGCAGTGATACTAGCGGGATTTTTACAGATACGCAGTATTTT. Translated: CASSDTSGIFTDTQYF.

The J gene is TRBJ2-2, the V gene TRBV11-3; D might be TRBD2 (5 bases). Germline V gene data show CDR1 as SGHNT and CDR2 as YENEEA. This CDR3 is 15 amino acids long. V was trimmed by 4 bases and J by 5 bases, leaving 14 bases between them. CDR3 nucleotides: TGTGCCAGCAGCTGGAGCGGAATACAGACCGGGGAGCTGTTTTTT. This translates into CASSWSGIQTGELFF. The full variable domain, in which reference TRBV11-3 and TRBJ2-2 provide the parts outside the CDR3, is EAGVVQSPRYKIIEKKQPVAFWCNPISGHNTLYWYLQNLGQGPELLIRYENEEAVDDSQLPKDRFSAERLKGVDSTLKIQPAELGDSAVYLCASSWSGIQTGELFFGEGSRLTVL.

This chain joins TRBV28 and TRBJ2-2; perhaps TRBD2 as D (6 bases). Germline V lookup: CDR1 MDHEN, CDR2 SYDVKM. The CDR3 is 18 amino acids. V shed 3 bases and J shed 5 bases, with 22 bases lying between them. The CDR3 is CASSFPPGAVLGTGELFF. DNA for the CDR3: TGTGCCAGCAGTTTCCCCCCGGGAGCGGTCCTGGGTACCGGGGAGCTGTTTTTT.

The chain combines TRBV15 with TRBJ2-4; D is possibly TRBD1 (6 bases). CDR1 LNHNV and CDR2 YYDKDF come from the germline V gene (reference sequence). Between the trimmed V and J ends, which lost 5 bases and 5 bases, there was a span of 10 bases. The CDR3 sequence is 13 residues long. CDR3 protein: CATSSGDQNIQYF. DNA of the CDR3: TGTGCCACCAGCTCAGGGGATCAAAACATTCAGTACTTC.

The chain combines TRBV29-1 with TRBJ2-2; a weak D match, TRBD1 (6 bases). CDR1 is SQVTM and CDR2 is ANQGSEA in the germline V gene. The CDR3 has 18 residues. Deletions cut 6 bases from V and 1 base from J, with 24 bases between. Here the CDR3 DNA reads TGCAGCGTGCCCCAAGACCGGCAGGGGAGAGAGAACACCGGGGAGCTGTTTTTT. Translation: CSVPQDRQGRENTGELFF.

The genes are TRBV15 and TRBJ2-3, with unresolved D. The germline V gene has CDR1 LNHNV and CDR2 YYDKDF (reference sequence). The V end was cut by 1 base, the J end by 8 bases, with 10 bases between. The CDR3 spans 13 residues. The CDR3 region is CATSRVEVPTQYF. The CDR3, as DNA: TGTGCCACCAGCAGAGTAGAAGTACCTACGCAGTATTTT.

This CDR3 reads CASSSGQGSHEQYF. CDR3 bases: TGTGCCAGCAGCTCCGGACAGGGGTCCCACGAGCAGTACTTC. The V and J genes are TRBV28 and TRBJ2-7, with 9 bases lining up with TRBD1. The length of the CDR3 is 14 residues. CDR1 MDHEN and CDR2 SYDVKM come from the germline V gene. The V gene end was trimmed by 6 bases and the J gene end by 5 bases; junction bases not matched to a gene: 8.

The chain has TRBV28 and TRBJ2-5, with 9 nucleotides matching TRBD2. Germline lookup yields CDR1 MDHEN and CDR2 SYDVKM. This CDR3 contains 16 residues. Trimming at V came to 6 bases and at J to 2 bases, leaving 10 bases not matched to a gene. The CDR3 is CASSPVLAGTQETQYF. The CDR3 DNA sequence: TGTGCCAGCAGCCCCGTGCTAGCGGGAACACAAGAGACCCAGTACTTC.

The chain joins TRBV28 to TRBJ2-7; D is unresolved. The V end was cut by 2 bases, the J end by 1 base, with 6 bases between. The germline V gene has CDR1 MDHEN and CDR2 SYDVKM. There are 13 residues in the CDR3. The CDR3, as DNA: TGTGCCAGCAGTTTAACTCCTTCCTACGAGCAGTACTTC. Protein product: CASSLTPSYEQYF.

This chain joins TRBV28 and TRBJ2-3; D perhaps matches TRBD2 (5 bases). Germline lookup yields CDR1 MDHEN and CDR2 SYDVKM. Trimming took 7 bases from V and 5 from J, leaving 10 bases between them. This CDR3 region has 12 residues. The CDR3, as DNA: TGTGCCAGCACCCAGAGCGGAGATACGCAGTATTTT. As protein: CASTQSGDTQYF.

Turning to this clone: The same CDR3 arises from other DNA sequences in this sample as well. The rearrangement uses TRBV5-1 and TRBJ1-4, with D tentatively TRBD1 (6 bases). V lost 3 bases and J 2 bases, leaving 8 bases between the germline ends. Looked up from germline, CDR1 is SGHRS and CDR2 is YFSETQ. The CDR3 extends over 14 amino acids. Here the CDR3 DNA reads TGCGCCAGCAGCTCGGGGGCGACTAATGAAAAACTGTTTTTT. This translates into CASSSGATNEKLFF.

This sequence joins TRBV11-2 and TRBJ2-5; 10 nucleotides line up with TRBD2. The CDR3 loop spans 14 amino acids. Trimming at V came to 4 bases and at J to 5 bases, leaving 4 bases not matched to a gene. CDR1 is SGHAT and CDR2 is FQNNGV in the germline V gene. The CDR3 nucleotides are TGTGCCAGCAGCTCCGGAGCGGGAGGGGAGACCCAGTACTTC. Protein sequence: CASSSGAGGETQYF.

The chain is built from TRBV27 and TRBJ2-3; 12 nucleotides line up with TRBD1. The CDR3 totals 15 residues. Germline CDR1 reads MNHEY; CDR2 reads SMNVEV (reference sequence). After removal of 7 bases from V and 4 bases from J, the junction contained 6 bases not matched to a gene. The DNA of the CDR3 is TGTGCCAGCATCCCGGGACAGGGGGCTGCAGATACGCAGTATTTT. It codes for CASIPGQGAADTQYF.

This clone was found once. This CDR3 is CASSVSGETYNEQFF. The CDR3 DNA reads TGTGCCAGCAGCGTAAGCGGAGAAACCTACAATGAGCAGTTCTTC. This chain uses TRBV11-3 with TRBJ2-1; weak D call: TRBD2 (5 bases). Trimming pared 5 bases from V and 2 bases from J, leaving 13 bases between. This CDR3 has 15 amino acids. Germline V gives CDR1 SGHNT, CDR2 YENEEA.

The genes are TRBV5-4 and TRBJ2-7; TRBD2 matches 7 bases. Germline V lookup: CDR1 SGHNT, CDR2 YYREEE (reference sequence). With 3 bases clipped from V and 2 bases from J, the junction kept 11 bases outside the gene matches. The CDR3 has 16 amino acids. The CDR3 DNA is TGTGCCAGCAGCTACGCGGTGGCGGGAGATACCTACGAGCAGTACTTC. Its translation: CASSYAVAGDTYEQYF.